A selection of T cell receptor beta chains follows, all from one sample in a study of vaccination effects on CD4 cells after COVID-19. No cognate antigen is known for these TCRs. Using immunoSEQ multiplex PCR, the repertoire was profiled, and TCRdb retains in-frame clones only, with some absent. The sample gives about 52,000 clones, 75% to 85% of which show up once; 6% is in the top ten. This sample comprised CD4+ T cells from PBMCs cultured with HCoV-OC43 spike peptides, obtained before COVID-19 vaccination. The receptor set was obtained from a human donor who received a COVID-19 vaccine. Each CDR3 is given with its conserved first and last residue. A D gene is named only where the DNA matches it firmly. Size tells how often a clone was seen (once, few, many) or the class of an expanded clone, and some rows leave it out.

J gene: TRBJ1-5; V gene: TRBV6-7; clone size: -; D gene: -; CDR3 protein: CASSYSGRRRDPSNQPQHF; CDR3 DNA: TGTGCCAGCAGTTACTCGGGCCGAAGGAGAGATCCGAGCAATCAGCCCCAGCATTTT
J gene: TRBJ1-1; V gene: TRBV7-2; clone size: -; D gene: -; CDR3 protein: CASRRRGASAEAFF; CDR3 DNA: TGTGCCAGCAGGCGTAGGGGGGCAAGCGCTGAAGCTTTCTTT
J gene: TRBJ1-6; V gene: TRBV6-5; clone size: few; D gene: -; CDR3 protein: CASSSTNSPLHF; CDR3 DNA: TGTGCCAGCAGTTCGACAAATTCACCCCTCCACTTT
J gene: TRBJ1-2; V gene: TRBV7-2; clone size: -; D gene: TRBD1; CDR3 protein: CASRRTGGNYGYTF; CDR3 DNA: TGTGCCAGCAGACGGACAGGGGGTAACTATGGCTACACCTTC
J gene: TRBJ1-5; V gene: TRBV2; clone size: -; D gene: -; CDR3 protein: CASSASNSNQPQHF; CDR3 DNA: TGTGCCAGCAGCGCCAGTAATAGCAATCAGCCCCAGCATTTT
J gene: TRBJ2-1; V gene: TRBV19; clone size: -; D gene: -; CDR3 protein: CASSRLGDLYNEQFF; CDR3 DNA: TGTGCCAGTAGTCGGCTAGGGGACCTGTACAATGAGCAGTTCTTC
J gene: TRBJ2-3; V gene: TRBV11-2; clone size: few; D gene: TRBD2; CDR3 protein: CASRGAGTRYADTQYF; CDR3 DNA: TGTGCCAGCAGGGGGGCTGGGACTAGATACGCAGATACGCAGTATTTT
J gene: TRBJ2-3; V gene: TRBV12-3/TRBV12-4; clone size: -; D gene: -; CDR3 protein: CASSFLFTDTQYF; CDR3 DNA: TGTGCCAGCAGTTTCCTGTTTACAGATACGCAGTATTTT
J gene: TRBJ1-3; V gene: TRBV19; clone size: -; D gene: -; CDR3 protein: CASSIRDVGNTIYF; CDR3 DNA: TGTGCCAGTAGTATCCGGGACGTAGGAAACACCATATATTTT
J gene: TRBJ1-2; V gene: TRBV5-4; clone size: few; D gene: -; CDR3 protein: CASTGLGANYGYTF; CDR3 DNA: TGTGCCAGCACGGGACTGGGAGCTAACTATGGCTACACCTTC
J gene: TRBJ2-5; V gene: TRBV10-3; clone size: -; D gene: -; CDR3 protein: CAISSTAGPTQETQYF; CDR3 DNA: TGTGCCATCAGCTCCACTGCGGGGCCTACTCAAGAGACCCAGTACTTC
J gene: TRBJ1-5; V gene: TRBV28; clone size: -; D gene: TRBD1; CDR3 protein: CASSLPTGANQPQHF; CDR3 DNA: TGTGCCAGCAGTCTCCCGACAGGGGCCAATCAGCCCCAGCATTTT
J gene: TRBJ1-3; V gene: TRBV4-1; clone size: few; D gene: -; CDR3 protein: CASSQIGQSGNTIYF; CDR3 DNA: TGCGCCAGCAGCCAAATCGGGCAGTCTGGAAACACCATATATTTT
J gene: TRBJ2-2; V gene: TRBV12-5; clone size: -; D gene: -; CDR3 protein: CASGWGVGITGELFF; CDR3 DNA: TGTGCTAGTGGGTGGGGGGTAGGAATCACCGGGGAGCTGTTTTTT
J gene: TRBJ2-2; V gene: TRBV18; clone size: few; D gene: -; CDR3 protein: CASSRGLVPGELFF; CDR3 DNA: TGTGCCAGCTCACGAGGCCTGGTCCCCGGGGAGCTGTTTTTT